In its sample, the clone carrying this T cell receptor (beta chain) was seen a few times. This sample is part of a study of control samples from healthy donors and cancer patients. Only in-frame clones appear in the TCRdb table, and some are missing; sequencing was by immunoSEQ multiplex PCR. The sample includes more than 15,000 clones, around 89% of them seen just once. The CDR3 has 14 residues. Germline CDR1 and CDR2: MNHEY and SMNVEV (reference sequence). The V end was cut by 7 bases, the J end by 11 bases, with 21 bases between. The clonotype comes from a woman in her sixties with head and neck cancer. This chain uses TRBV27 with TRBJ1-5, with D uncertain. Sample: PBMCs. CDR3 nucleotide sequence: TGTGCCAGCAAGTCGTCTAGTCAAGGAATCGCCCAGCATTTT. Its protein is CASKSSSQGIAQHF.